Shown below are 13 T cell receptor beta chains from a single sample sequenced in a study of blood T cell repertoires in COVID-19. Produced via immunoSEQ multiplex PCR; TCRdb's table is partial and in-frame only. The table lists approximately 70,000 clones, 79% of them singletons. Sequencing input: peripheral blood. Source of these receptors: a woman older than 75 with active or convalescent COVID-19.

The chain combines TRBV28 with TRBJ1-2, with D perhaps matching TRBD1 (6 bases). CDR1 and CDR2 from the germline V gene are MDHEN and SYDVKM. Trimming cost V 2 bases and J 4 bases, with 14 bases left between them. The CDR3 spans 15 residues. The CDR3 is CASSLGYWGPYGYTF. CDR3 nucleotides: TGTGCCAGCAGTTTAGGTTATTGGGGGCCCTATGGCTACACCTTC.

The V call is TRBV18, the J call TRBJ2-7; 7 bases fit TRBD1. CDR1 is KGHSH and CDR2 is LQKENI in the germline V gene. The CDR3 length is 15 residues. V was pared by 3 bases and J by 3 bases, with 8 bases of the junction left unmatched. CDR3 sequence: CASSPQGQTLYEQYF. The CDR3 DNA follows: TGTGCCAGCTCACCCCAGGGACAGACCCTCTACGAGCAGTACTTC.

This clone appeared a single time. Sequence at one end of the junction differs from germline and may be a read error. The gene calls are TRBV7-7 and TRBJ2-1, with D possibly matching TRBD1 (5 bases). The CDR3 spans 18 residues. Germline-derived CDR1 and CDR2 are SSHAT and FNYEAQ (reference sequence). CDR3 sequence (DNA): TGTGCTAGCAGCTTAGAACTTACAGCGCAGGGTTCCTACAATGAGCAGTTCTTC. Its translation: CASSLELTAQGSYNEQFF. The full variable domain, in which reference TRBV7-7 and TRBJ2-1 provide the parts outside the CDR3, is GAGVSQSPRYKVTKRGQDVTLRCDPISSHATLYWYQQALGQGPEFLTYFNYEAQPDKSGLPSDRFSAERPEGSISTLTIQRTEQRDSAMYRCASSLELTAQGSYNEQFFGPGTRLTVL.

This clone has a single count. This chain links TRBV9 with TRBJ1-4, with 7 bases that match TRBD1. The germline V gene encodes CDR1 SGDLS and CDR2 YYNGEE. V trimming: 4 bases; J trimming: 6 bases; junction bases outside the gene matches: 15. CDR3 length: 17 residues. CDR3 protein: CASSPRTGNVVDEKLFF. The CDR3 DNA follows: TGTGCCAGCAGCCCTAGGACAGGAAACGTCGTTGATGAAAAACTGTTTTTT.

The rearrangement uses TRBV4-3 and TRBJ2-6; TRBD2 matches 11 bases. J was trimmed by 1 base and V by 1 base; bases with no gene match: 12. The CDR3 is 21 residues long. Germline V gene sequence: CDR1 LGHNA, CDR2 YSLEER. The CDR3 is CASSQGVVAGGPGSGANVLTF. The CDR3 DNA sequence: TGCGCCAGCAGCCAAGGGGTGGTAGCGGGAGGGCCCGGGTCTGGGGCCAACGTCCTGACTTTC.

V and J are TRBV19 and TRBJ1-4; 7 bases align to TRBD1. V gave up 4 bases and J gave up 0 bases; unmatched junction bases: 5. CDR3 length: 16 amino acids. Per germline, CDR1 LNHDA and CDR2 SQIVND (reference sequence). DNA of the CDR3: TGTGCCAGTAGTACCGGGACAGAAGCAACTAATGAAAAACTGTTTTTT. Encoded protein: CASSTGTEATNEKLFF.

Here the CDR3 reads CASSLPIPGGEQFF. The CDR3, as DNA: TGTGCCAGCAGCCTACCTATCCCCGGCGGTGAGCAGTTCTTC. This chain links TRBV5-4 with TRBJ2-1; D is uncertain. Trimming stripped 4 bases from V and 9 bases from J, with 17 bases between. CDR1 and CDR2 (germline): SGHNT, YYREEE (reference sequence). The CDR3 has 14 residues.

This clone was observed a few times. J is TRBJ2-5 and V is TRBV11-2; 9 nucleotides match TRBD1. The CDR3 sequence is 15 residues long. V gave up 1 base and J gave up 5 bases; unmatched junction bases: 5. Germline CDR1 is SGHAT and CDR2 is FQNNGV. The CDR3 sequence: CASSLVGQGTETQYF. The CDR3 bases are TGTGCCAGCAGCTTAGTGGGACAGGGAACGGAGACCCAGTACTTC. Full variable domain (missing parts from reference TRBV11-2 and TRBJ2-5): EAGVAQSPRYKIIEKRQSVAFWCNPISGHATLYWYQQILGQGPKLLIQFQNNGVVDDSQLPKDRFSAERLKGVDSTLKIQPAKLEDSAVYLCASSLVGQGTETQYFGPGTRLLVL.

The gene calls are TRBV6-6 and TRBJ2-7; D might be TRBD2 (5 bases). Trimming took 8 bases from V and 2 from J, leaving 10 bases between them. Germline-derived CDR1 and CDR2 are MNHNY and SVGAGI (reference sequence). The CDR3 spans 12 residues. This CDR3 reads CASRPGTYEQYF. As DNA, the CDR3 is TGTGCCAGCCGGCCGGGGACCTACGAGCAGTACTTC.

This sequence joins TRBV7-2 and TRBJ1-5, with unresolved D. Per germline, CDR1 SGHTA and CDR2 FQGNSA. The CDR3 contains 13 residues. V was cut by 2 bases and J by 4 bases, with 6 bases left in between. The chain's CDR3 is CASSLSRNQPQHF. CDR3 coding DNA: TGTGCCAGCAGCTTATCCAGGAATCAGCCCCAGCATTTT. Drawing the rest from reference TRBV7-2 and TRBJ1-5, the complete variable domain is GAGVSQSPSNKVTEKGKDVELRCDPISGHTALYWYRQSLGQGLEFLIYFQGNSAPDKSGLPSDRFSAERTGGSVSTLTIQRTQQEDSAVYLCASSLSRNQPQHFGDGTRLSIL.

The rearrangement links TRBV11-3 to TRBJ2-2; 10 nucleotides agree with TRBD1. V lost 6 bases to trimming and J lost 3 bases; unmatched junction nucleotides: 10. Germline lookup yields CDR1 SGHNT and CDR2 YENEEA. The CDR3 runs 17 residues. The chain's CDR3 is CASRPTGTGEDTGELFF. DNA of the CDR3: TGTGCCAGCAGGCCCACCGGGACAGGGGAGGACACCGGGGAGCTGTTTTTT.

V is TRBV18 and J is TRBJ2-1; 12 nucleotides line up with TRBD2. The CDR3 contains 15 residues. The V segment lost 6 bases and the J segment 3 bases; nucleotides outside the gene matches: 3. Germline assignment: CDR1 KGHSH and CDR2 LQKENI. CDR3 loop: CASSPTSGSYNEQFF. The CDR3 DNA follows: TGTGCCAGCTCGCCGACTAGCGGGAGCTACAATGAGCAGTTCTTC. Full variable domain (outside the CDR3, taken from reference TRBV18 and TRBJ2-1): NAGVMQNPRHLVRRRGQEARLRCSPMKGHSHVYWYRQLPEEGLKFMVYLQKENIIDESGMPKERFSAEFPKEGPSILRIQQVVRGDSAAYFCASSPTSGSYNEQFFGPGTRLTVL.

V is TRBV5-1 and J is TRBJ1-3, with 7 bases aligning to TRBD1. V was pared by 8 bases and J by 1 base, with 3 bases of the junction left unmatched. Germline V gene sequence: CDR1 SGHRS, CDR2 YFSETQ. The CDR3 runs 13 residues. CDR3 DNA: TGCGCCAGTTCGACAGGGTCTGGAAACACCATATATTTT. The encoded protein is CASSTGSGNTIYF.